The TCR beta chain under discussion was sequenced for a study of blood T cell repertoires in COVID-19. Repertoires were generated with immunoSEQ multiplex PCR, while TCRdb's copy carries only in-frame clones and drops some. This sample yields 250,000 to 300,000 clones, of which over 70% are seen a single time; around 3.4% belongs to the top ten. This clone was counted only a few times. The CDR3 is made up of 15 amino acids. In germline, CDR1 is LGHDT, CDR2 YNNKEL (reference sequence). V lost 4 bases to trimming and J lost 4 bases; unmatched junction nucleotides: 9. This TCR came from a woman of 80 years or more with acute or convalescent COVID-19. The V gene is TRBV3-1 (or the pseudogene TRBV3-2), the J gene TRBJ1-1; the match to TRBD1 covers 7 bases. The specimen sequenced was peripheral blood. The CDR3, as DNA: TGTGCCAGCAGCCGACAGGGTGGAGGGTCCACTGAAGCTTTCTTT. It yields the protein CASSRQGGGSTEAFF.